A selection of T cell receptor beta chains follows, all from one sample in a study of Ad26.COV2.S vaccination and SARS-CoV-2 variants. Assay used: immunoSEQ multiplex PCR; TCRdb lists only in-frame clones, some missing. The data show 300,000 to 400,000 clones, with approximately 86% seen just once and about 11% held by the top ten. The sample in question was peripheral blood, obtained in a trial of Ad26.COV2.S vaccine versus placebo. Source of these receptors: a person between 18 and 59 years old who received the Ad26.COV2.S COVID-19 vaccine or a placebo. Each CDR3 is given with its conserved first and last residue. The D gene is left open where the match is weak. Clone size is stated in some rows and not others, as once, few, many or a class when expanded.

V gene	J gene	clone size	D gene	CDR3 protein	CDR3 DNA
TRBV4-3	TRBJ2-1	-	-	CASSQEATLWRNEQFF	TGCGCCAGCAGCCAAGAGGCAACCCTATGGCGAAATGAGCAGTTCTTC
TRBV4-1	TRBJ1-1	once	-	CASSQLAGVRVTEAFF	TGCGCCAGCAGCCAGTTGGCAGGGGTACGTGTCACTGAAGCTTTCTTT
TRBV3-1/TRBV3-2	TRBJ2-5	-	TRBD2	CASSQEGAGGPRGQETQYF	TGTGCCAGCAGCCAAGAGGGAGCGGGAGGGCCTCGGGGACAAGAGACCCAGTACTTC
TRBV20-1	TRBJ2-7	-	-	CSASSSLSYEQYF	TGCAGTGCTAGTTCGTCCCTCTCCTACGAGCAGTACTTC
TRBV9	TRBJ2-1	-	-	CASSGPPYLDNEQFF	TGTGCCAGCAGCGGCCCTCCCTATCTAGACAATGAGCAGTTCTTC
TRBV6-2/TRBV6-3	TRBJ2-1	-	-	CASSYSYRVRFF	TGTGCCAGCAGTTACTCGTACCGGGTGCGGTTCTTC
TRBV9	TRBJ1-2	-	-	CASSVSEGTFDGYTF	TGTGCCAGCAGCGTCTCCGAGGGGACATTCGATGGCTACACCTTC
TRBV7-2	TRBJ2-7	-	TRBD2	CASSLASGGRYEQYF	TGTGCCAGCAGCTTAGCTAGCGGGGGTCGTTACGAGCAGTACTTC
TRBV19	TRBJ2-1	-	TRBD1	CATNTGGKGNEQFF	TGTGCCACCAACACAGGGGGCAAGGGCAATGAGCAGTTCTTC
TRBV12-5	TRBJ2-7	-	-	CASASTGGGRYEQYF	TGTGCTAGTGCCTCGACTGGGGGGGGCCGCTACGAGCAGTACTTC
TRBV27	TRBJ2-3	-	TRBD2	CASSFSLAGTDTQYF	TGTGCCAGCAGTTTCTCACTAGCGGGGACAGATACGCAGTATTTT
TRBV6-4	TRBJ2-7	-	TRBD1	CASNQGASLIAVYEQYF	TGTGCCAGCAATCAGGGGGCCTCCCTTATAGCTGTCTACGAGCAGTACTTC
TRBV11-2	TRBJ2-3	-	-	CASSLRLTTDTQYF	TGTGCCAGCAGCTTACGGCTCACAACAGATACGCAGTATTTT
TRBV6-5	TRBJ1-2	-	TRBD1	CASSYSTGGGGYTF	TGTGCCAGCAGTTACTCGACAGGGGGGGGCGGCTACACCTTC
TRBV6-2/TRBV6-3	TRBJ1-2	once	-	CASSPGPGGYYGYTF	TGTGCCAGCAGCCCGGGACCCGGGGGGTACTATGGCTACACCTTC
TRBV3-1/TRBV3-2	TRBJ2-1	-	-	CASSHRNAARANEQFF	TGTGCCAGCAGCCACCGGAACGCAGCCAGGGCGAATGAGCAGTTCTTC
TRBV5-4	TRBJ2-1	once	-	CASSLRSGIDNEQFF	TGTGCCAGCAGCCTAAGGTCAGGAATAGACAATGAGCAGTTCTTC
TRBV19	TRBJ1-5	-	-	CASRGGGGNQPQHF	TGTGCCAGTAGAGGTGGCGGCGGTAATCAGCCCCAGCATTTT
TRBV19	TRBJ1-1	-	-	CASSMGLQVNTEAFF	TGTGCCAGTAGTATGGGGCTCCAGGTGAACACTGAAGCTTTCTTT
TRBV10-1	TRBJ2-1	-	-	CASSDFGQNEQFF	TGCGCCAGCAGTGACTTTGGACAGAATGAGCAGTTCTTC
TRBV2	TRBJ1-4	-	-	CASSRQDRNEKLFF	TGTGCCAGCAGTCGACAGGACAGAAATGAAAAACTGTTTTTT
TRBV7-8	TRBJ2-1	-	-	CASSQRREVHPSNEQFF	TGTGCCAGCAGCCAGCGAAGGGAAGTACATCCCTCCAATGAGCAGTTCTTC
TRBV30	TRBJ1-1	once	TRBD1	CATTGGAGTEAFF	TGTGCAACAACAGGGGGCGCGGGCACTGAAGCTTTCTTT
TRBV28	TRBJ2-3	-	-	CASSSSGALGADTQYF	TGTGCCAGCAGTTCCTCCGGGGCCCTAGGGGCAGATACGCAGTATTTT
TRBV7-2	TRBJ2-1	once	TRBD2	CASSFSGASGEQFF	TGTGCCAGCAGCTTCTCGGGGGCTAGCGGGGAGCAGTTCTTC
TRBV28	TRBJ1-4	-	TRBD1	CASNSGGQGALTNEKLFF	TGTGCCAGCAACAGTGGGGGACAGGGGGCTTTAACTAATGAAAAACTGTTTTTT
TRBV11-2	TRBJ2-2	-	-	CASSFNVGDGELFF	TGTGCCAGCAGCTTTAACGTGGGAGACGGGGAGCTGTTTTTT
TRBV18	TRBJ2-5	once	-	CASSPVGGAGETQYF	TGTGCCAGCTCACCGGTGGGGGGGGCCGGAGAGACCCAGTACTTC
TRBV30	TRBJ2-1	-	-	CAWRQVPQGYEQFF	TGTGCCTGGAGACAGGTTCCCCAAGGGTATGAGCAGTTCTTC
TRBV11-3	TRBJ2-6	-	-	CASSKSGANVLTF	TGTGCCAGCAGCAAATCTGGGGCCAACGTCCTGACTTTC
TRBV10-3	TRBJ2-5	-	TRBD2	CATGLAGGSQETQYF	TGTGCCACCGGACTAGCGGGGGGCTCCCAAGAGACCCAGTACTTC
TRBV10-3	TRBJ2-7	-	TRBD1	CAVIIRDSNEQYF	TGTGCCGTAATTATCCGGGACAGCAACGAGCAGTACTTC
TRBV2	TRBJ2-3	-	-	CASSEALQGLDTQYF	TGTGCCAGCAGTGAAGCGCTTCAAGGACTGGATACGCAGTATTTT
TRBV19	TRBJ1-5	-	-	CASSIEGGNQPQHF	TGTGCCAGTAGTATAGAAGGGGGCAATCAGCCCCAGCATTTT
TRBV9	TRBJ1-3	once	-	CASSVGGTVGNTIYF	TGTGCCAGCAGCGTCGGGGGGACCGTTGGAAACACCATATATTTT
TRBV4-1	TRBJ2-2	-	-	CASSRYPASGGEELFF	TGCGCCAGCAGCCGATACCCCGCTTCGGGGGGCGAGGAGCTGTTTTTT
TRBV19	TRBJ1-4	-	-	CASIRGSGTNEKLFF	TGTGCCAGTATCCGGGGTAGCGGCACTAATGAAAAACTGTTTTTT
TRBV11-2	TRBJ2-7	-	-	CASSFIREQYF	TGTGCCAGCAGCTTTATACGAGAGCAGTACTTC
TRBV9	TRBJ2-1	-	TRBD2	CASSVEGGLGYNEQFF	TGTGCCAGCAGCGTAGAAGGGGGACTAGGATACAATGAGCAGTTCTTC
TRBV10-1	TRBJ2-2	once	-	CASSERSDTGELFF	TGCGCCAGCAGTGAAAGGTCCGACACCGGGGAGCTGTTTTTT
TRBV5-1	TRBJ1-4	-	TRBD1	CASSDLRGQGVEKLFF	TGCGCCAGCAGCGACCTACGGGGACAGGGAGTAGAAAAACTGTTTTTT
TRBV11-1	TRBJ1-1	-	TRBD1	CASSLGQQYMNTEAFF	TGTGCCAGCAGCTTGGGACAGCAATACATGAACACTGAAGCTTTCTTT